This entry concerns a single T cell receptor (beta chain). Antigen unknown. This sample was included in a study of cytomegalovirus exposure and HLA in healthy donors. Produced via immunoSEQ multiplex PCR; TCRdb's table is partial and in-frame only. The sample records about 200,000 clones, about 81% being singletons. J was trimmed by 5 bases and V by 4 bases; bases with no gene match: 6. Germline V lookup: CDR1 SGHAT, CDR2 FQNNGV. The CDR3 consists of 14 residues. Findings of the study overall: The classifier reportedly diagnosed cytomegalovirus status with high sensitivity and specificity.

Sequencing was carried out using PBMCs. The chain recombines TRBV11-2 with TRBJ1-1; 8 positions match TRBD1. This TCR was recovered from a woman aged 25-40 years in good health and CMV-seronegative. CDR3 in DNA: TGTGCCAGCAGCTCCAGGGGGCTTGTTACTGAAGCTTTCTTT. Protein: CASSSRGLVTEAFF.